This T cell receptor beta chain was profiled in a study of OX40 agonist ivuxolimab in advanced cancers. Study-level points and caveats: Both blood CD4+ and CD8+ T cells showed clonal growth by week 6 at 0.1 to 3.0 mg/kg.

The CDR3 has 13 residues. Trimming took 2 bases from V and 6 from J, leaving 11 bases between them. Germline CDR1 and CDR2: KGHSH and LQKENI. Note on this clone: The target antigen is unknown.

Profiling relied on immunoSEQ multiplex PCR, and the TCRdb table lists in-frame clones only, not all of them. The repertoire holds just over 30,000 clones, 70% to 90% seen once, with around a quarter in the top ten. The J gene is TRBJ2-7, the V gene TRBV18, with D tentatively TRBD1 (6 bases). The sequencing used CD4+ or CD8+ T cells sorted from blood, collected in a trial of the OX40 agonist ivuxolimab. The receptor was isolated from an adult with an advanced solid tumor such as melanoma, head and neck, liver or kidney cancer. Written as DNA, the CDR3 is TGTGCCAGCTCACCAGGACAGTTCCGCGAGCAGTACTTC. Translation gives CASSPGQFREQYF.